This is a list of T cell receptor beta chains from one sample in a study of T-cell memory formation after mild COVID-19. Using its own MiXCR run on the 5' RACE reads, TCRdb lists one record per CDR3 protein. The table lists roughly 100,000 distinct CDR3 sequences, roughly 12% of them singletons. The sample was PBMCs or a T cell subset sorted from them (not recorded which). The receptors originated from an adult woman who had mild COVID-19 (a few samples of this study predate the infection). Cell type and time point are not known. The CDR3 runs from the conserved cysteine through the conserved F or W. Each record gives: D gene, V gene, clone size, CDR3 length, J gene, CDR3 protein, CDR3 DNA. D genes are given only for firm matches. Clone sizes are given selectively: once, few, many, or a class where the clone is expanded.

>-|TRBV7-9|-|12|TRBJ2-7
CASRGSRYEQYF
TGTGCCAGCAGGGGGTCCCGCTACGAGCAGTACTTC
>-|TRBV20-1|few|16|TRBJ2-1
CSARDASGHLYNEQFF
TGCAGTGCTAGAGACGCCAGCGGGCACCTTTACAATGAGCAGTTCTTC
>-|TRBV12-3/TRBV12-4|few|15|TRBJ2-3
CASSLTGGRTDTQYF
TGTGCCAGCAGTTTAACCGGGGGTCGGACAGATACGCAGTATTTT
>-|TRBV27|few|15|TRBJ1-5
CASSVTGYGNQPQHF
TGTGCCAGCAGTGTTACAGGCTATGGCAATCAGCCCCAGCATTTT
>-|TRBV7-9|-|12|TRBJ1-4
CASSFINEKLFF
TGTGCCAGCAGCTTTATTAATGAAAAACTGTTTTTT
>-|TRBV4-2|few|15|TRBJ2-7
CASSHPAELTYEQYF
TGTGCCAGCAGCCACCCAGCGGAGCTCACCTACGAGCAGTACTTC
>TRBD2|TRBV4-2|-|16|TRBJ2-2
CASSLKTSENTGELFF
TGTGCCAGCAGCCTCAAGACTAGCGAAAACACCGGGGAGCTGTTTTTT
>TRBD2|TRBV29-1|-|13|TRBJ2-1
CSVGVVAGNEQFF
TGCAGCGTTGGGGTGGTAGCGGGCAATGAGCAGTTCTTC
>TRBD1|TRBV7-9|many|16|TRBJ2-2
CASSPGQGADTGELFF
TGTGCCAGCAGCCCCGGACAGGGGGCGGATACCGGGGAGCTGTTTTTT
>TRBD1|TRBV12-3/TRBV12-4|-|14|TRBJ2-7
CASTLGQGVLEQYF
TGTGCCAGCACCCTGGGACAGGGGGTTCTCGAGCAGTACTTC
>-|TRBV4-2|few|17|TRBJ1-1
CASSQDGLGLLNTEAFF
TGTGCCAGCAGCCAAGATGGCTTGGGGTTGTTGAACACTGAAGCTTTCTTT
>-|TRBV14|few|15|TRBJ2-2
CASSQDRVLTGELFF
TGTGCCAGCAGCCAAGACAGAGTTCTAACCGGGGAGCTGTTTTTT
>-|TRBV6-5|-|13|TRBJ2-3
CASSYGSTDTQYF
TGTGCCAGCAGTTACGGATCCACAGATACGCAGTATTTT
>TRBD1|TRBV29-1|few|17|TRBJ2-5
CSVDGGQVGTLGETQYF
TGCAGCGTTGACGGGGGACAGGTTGGGACTCTGGGAGAGACCCAGTACTTC
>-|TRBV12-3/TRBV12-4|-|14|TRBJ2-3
CASSVDPSTDTQYF
TGTGCCAGCAGCGTCGATCCTAGCACAGATACGCAGTATTTT
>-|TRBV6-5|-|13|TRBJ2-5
CASSYSKRETQYF
TGTGCCAGCAGTTACTCGAAACGGGAGACCCAGTACTTC
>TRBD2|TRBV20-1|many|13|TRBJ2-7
CSARYSGSGEQYF
TGCAGTGCTAGGTATAGCGGGAGTGGTGAGCAGTACTTC
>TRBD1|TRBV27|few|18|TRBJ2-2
CASSFLRTGETNTGELFF
TGTGCCAGCAGTTTCCTCAGGACAGGCGAAACGAACACCGGGGAGCTGTTTTTT
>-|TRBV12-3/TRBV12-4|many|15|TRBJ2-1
CASSLQRLGANEQFF
TGTGCCAGCAGTTTACAGAGACTAGGGGCCAATGAGCAGTTCTTC
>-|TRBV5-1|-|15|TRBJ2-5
CASSLRGRAEETQYF
TGCGCCAGCAGCTTGAGGGGCAGGGCCGAGGAGACCCAGTACTTC
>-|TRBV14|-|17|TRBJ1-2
CASSHLPAGPDNYGYTF
TGTGCCAGCAGCCATCTCCCGGCAGGGCCGGATAACTATGGCTACACCTTC
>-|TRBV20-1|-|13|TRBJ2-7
CSAKGWDSYEQYF
TGCAGTGCTAAAGGGTGGGATTCATACGAGCAGTACTTC